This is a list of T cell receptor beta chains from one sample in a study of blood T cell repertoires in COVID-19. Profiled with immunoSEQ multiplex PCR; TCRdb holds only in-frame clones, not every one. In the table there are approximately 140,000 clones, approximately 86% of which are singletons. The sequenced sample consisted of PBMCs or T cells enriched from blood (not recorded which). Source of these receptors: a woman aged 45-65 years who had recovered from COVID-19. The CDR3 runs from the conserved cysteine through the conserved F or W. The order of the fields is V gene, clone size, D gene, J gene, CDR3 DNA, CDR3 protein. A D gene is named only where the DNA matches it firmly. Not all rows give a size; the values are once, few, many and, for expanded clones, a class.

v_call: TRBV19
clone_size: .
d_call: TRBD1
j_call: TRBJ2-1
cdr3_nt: TGTGCCAGTAGTCGATTTTTTAGGGGGCGCATGTATGAGCAGTTCTTC
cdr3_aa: CASSRFFRGRMYEQFF

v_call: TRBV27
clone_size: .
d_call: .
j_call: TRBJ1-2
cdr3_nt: TGTGCCAGCAGTTCCTTCGTTACCGGAGACCCCTATGGCTACACCTTC
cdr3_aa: CASSSFVTGDPYGYTF

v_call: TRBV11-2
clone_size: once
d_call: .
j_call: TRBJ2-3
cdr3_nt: TGTGCCAGCAGCTCAATGAGGGGGGGCCCATTTACGCAGTATTTT
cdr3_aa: CASSSMRGGPFTQYF

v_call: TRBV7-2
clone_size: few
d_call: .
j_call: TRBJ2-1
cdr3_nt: TGTGCCAGCAGCTACCGGCGGGCCGGCTACAATGAGCAGTTCTTC
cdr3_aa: CASSYRRAGYNEQFF

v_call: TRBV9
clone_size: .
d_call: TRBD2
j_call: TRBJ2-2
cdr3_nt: TGTGCCAGCAGCGTAAGACCGGGGGGTACCGGGGAGCTGTTTTTT
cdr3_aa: CASSVRPGGTGELFF

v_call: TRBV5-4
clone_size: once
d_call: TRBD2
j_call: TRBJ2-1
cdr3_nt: TGTGCCAGCAGCCCCGGGACTAGCGGGGGGTACAATGAGCAGTTCTTC
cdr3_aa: CASSPGTSGGYNEQFF

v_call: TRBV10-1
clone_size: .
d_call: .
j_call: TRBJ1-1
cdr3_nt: TGCGCCAGCAGTGAGTCGCGCGGAAACACTGAAGCTTTCTTT
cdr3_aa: CASSESRGNTEAFF

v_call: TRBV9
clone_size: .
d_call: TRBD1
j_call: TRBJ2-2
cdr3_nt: TGTGCCAGCAGCGGCCGACCGGGACAGGGGCCGGCGGAGGAGCTGTTTTTT
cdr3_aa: CASSGRPGQGPAEELFF

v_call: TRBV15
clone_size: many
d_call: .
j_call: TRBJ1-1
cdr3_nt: TGTGCCACCAGCAGAGGGGGGGTTAACACTGAAGCTTTCTTT
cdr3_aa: CATSRGGVNTEAFF

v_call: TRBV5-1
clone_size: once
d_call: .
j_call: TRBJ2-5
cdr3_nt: TGCGCCAGCAGCTATGGAGGGGGGGACCAAGAGACCCAGTACTTC
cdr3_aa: CASSYGGGDQETQYF

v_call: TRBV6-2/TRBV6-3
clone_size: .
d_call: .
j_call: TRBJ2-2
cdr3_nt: TGTGCCAGCAGTTACGCCGGACTCAAAAACACCGGGGAGCTGTTTTTT
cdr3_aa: CASSYAGLKNTGELFF

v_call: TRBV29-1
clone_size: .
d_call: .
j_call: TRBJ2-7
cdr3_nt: TGCAGCGTTGTCTGGGGCCTCAACTACGAGCAGTACTTC
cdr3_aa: CSVVWGLNYEQYF

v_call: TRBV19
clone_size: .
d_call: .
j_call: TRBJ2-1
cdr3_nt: TGTGCCAGTAGACCTACAGGGAGCTCCTACAATGAGCAGTTCTTC
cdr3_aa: CASRPTGSSYNEQFF

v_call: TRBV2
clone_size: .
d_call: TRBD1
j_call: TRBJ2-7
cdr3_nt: TGTGCCAGCCTAACCGGGACAGGCCTATACGAGCAGTACTTC
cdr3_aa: CASLTGTGLYEQYF

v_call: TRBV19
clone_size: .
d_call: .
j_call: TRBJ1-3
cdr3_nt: TGTGCCAGTAACGCAGGGCGATCTTCTGGAAACACCATATATTTT
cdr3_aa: CASNAGRSSGNTIYF

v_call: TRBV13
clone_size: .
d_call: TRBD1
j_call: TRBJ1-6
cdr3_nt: TGTGCCAGCAGCACCGGACAGGGGAGCTCCTATAATTCACCCCTCCACTTT
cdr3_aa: CASSTGQGSSYNSPLHF

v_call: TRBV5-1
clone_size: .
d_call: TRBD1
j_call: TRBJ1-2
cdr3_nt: TGCGCCAGCAGCATAGGGGGCGTTGAGTATGGCTACACCTTC
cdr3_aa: CASSIGGVEYGYTF

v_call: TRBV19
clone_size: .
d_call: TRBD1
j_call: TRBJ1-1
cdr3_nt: TGTGCCAGTAGTAACCGGGACAGGGTCACTGAAGCTTTCTTT
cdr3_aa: CASSNRDRVTEAFF

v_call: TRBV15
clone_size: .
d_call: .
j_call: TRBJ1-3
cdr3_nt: TGTGCCACCAGCACCCCCTTTGGAAACACCATATATTTT
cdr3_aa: CATSTPFGNTIYF

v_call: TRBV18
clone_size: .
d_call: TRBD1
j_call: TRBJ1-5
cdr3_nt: TGTGCCAGCTCACCACCCGACAGGGCTCAGCCCCAGCATTTT
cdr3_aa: CASSPPDRAQPQHF

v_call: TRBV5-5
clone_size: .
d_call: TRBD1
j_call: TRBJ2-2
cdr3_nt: TGTGCCAGCAGCCCGGGACAGGGGCCCCACACCGGGGAGCTGTTTTTT
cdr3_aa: CASSPGQGPHTGELFF

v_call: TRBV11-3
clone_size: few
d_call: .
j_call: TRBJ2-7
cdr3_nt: TGTGCCACCCTAAGGAGGGAAGGCTACGAGCAGTACTTC
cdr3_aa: CATLRREGYEQYF

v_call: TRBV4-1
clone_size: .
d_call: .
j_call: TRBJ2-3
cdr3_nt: TGCGCCAGCAGCCATCGATCGCAGGCGGATACGCAGTATTTT
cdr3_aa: CASSHRSQADTQYF

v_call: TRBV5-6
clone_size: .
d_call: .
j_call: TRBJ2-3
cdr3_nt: TGTGCCAGCAGCTTGCGGCCAGGGGATCCCTCAGATACGCAGTATTTT
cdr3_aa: CASSLRPGDPSDTQYF

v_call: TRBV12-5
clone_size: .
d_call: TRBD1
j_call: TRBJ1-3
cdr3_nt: TGTGCTAGTGGTTTGGGCCAGACAGGGGGCTCTGGAAACACCATATATTTT
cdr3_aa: CASGLGQTGGSGNTIYF

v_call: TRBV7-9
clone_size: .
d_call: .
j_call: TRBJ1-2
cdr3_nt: TGTGCCAGCAGCTTAGCGCCGGGGTCTCTGGGCTACACCTTC
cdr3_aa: CASSLAPGSLGYTF

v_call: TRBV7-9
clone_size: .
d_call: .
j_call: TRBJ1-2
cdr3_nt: TGTGCCAGCCGCCGGACTGACAACTATGGCTACACCTTC
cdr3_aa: CASRRTDNYGYTF

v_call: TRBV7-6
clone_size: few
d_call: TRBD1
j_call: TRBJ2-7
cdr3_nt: TGTGCCAGCAGCTTTTTTTTGGGACAGCAATTCTACGAGCAGTACTTC
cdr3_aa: CASSFFLGQQFYEQYF

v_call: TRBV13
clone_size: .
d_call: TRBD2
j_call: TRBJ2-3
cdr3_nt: TGTGCCAGCAGCTTAGGGCTAGCGGGGGGGCAAGGATCAGATACGCAGTATTTT
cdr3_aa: CASSLGLAGGQGSDTQYF

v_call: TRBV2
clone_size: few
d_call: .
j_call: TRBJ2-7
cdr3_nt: TGTGCCAGCAGTCCGGGCTCCTACGAGCAGTACTTC
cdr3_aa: CASSPGSYEQYF

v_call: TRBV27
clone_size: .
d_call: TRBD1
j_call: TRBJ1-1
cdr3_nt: TGTGCCAGCAGTTGGGACAGGGAGAACACTGAAGCTTTCTTT
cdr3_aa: CASSWDRENTEAFF

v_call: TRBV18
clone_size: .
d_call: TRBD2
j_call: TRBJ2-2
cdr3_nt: TGTGCCAGCTCACCACGGACTAGCGGGGAGCTGTTTTTT
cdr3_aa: CASSPRTSGELFF

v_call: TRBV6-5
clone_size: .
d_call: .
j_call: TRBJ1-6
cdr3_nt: TGTGCCAGCAGTACACACGAGGGTAATTCACCCCTCCACTTT
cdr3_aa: CASSTHEGNSPLHF

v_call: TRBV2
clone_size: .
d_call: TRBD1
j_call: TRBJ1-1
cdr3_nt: TGTGCCAGCAGTGTTGGGACAGGGGGCTTCCGAGCTTTCTTT
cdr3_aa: CASSVGTGGFRAFF

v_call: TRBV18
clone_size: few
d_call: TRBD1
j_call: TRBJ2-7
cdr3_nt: TGTGCCAGCTCGCGACCCGGGACAGGGAGCTCCTACGAGCAGTACTTC
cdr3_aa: CASSRPGTGSSYEQYF

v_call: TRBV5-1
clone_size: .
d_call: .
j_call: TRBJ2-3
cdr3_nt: TGCGCCAGCAAGCCAGGGGTTGGAGATACGCAGTATTTT
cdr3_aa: CASKPGVGDTQYF

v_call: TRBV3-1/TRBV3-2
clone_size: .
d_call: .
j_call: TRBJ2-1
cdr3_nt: TGTGCCAGCACCGCGGCTAGATACAATGAGCAGTTCTTC
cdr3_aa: CASTAARYNEQFF

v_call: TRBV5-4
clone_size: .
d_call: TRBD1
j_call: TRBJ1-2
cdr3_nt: TGTGCCAGCAGCTTCGTATTAGGGACAGGGGGAGCGGGTGGCTACACCTTC
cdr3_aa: CASSFVLGTGGAGGYTF

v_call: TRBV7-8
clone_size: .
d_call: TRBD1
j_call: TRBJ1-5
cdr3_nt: TGTGCCAGCAGCCTACAGACAGGGGCTGCTCACCCCCAGCATTTT
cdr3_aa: CASSLQTGAAHPQHF

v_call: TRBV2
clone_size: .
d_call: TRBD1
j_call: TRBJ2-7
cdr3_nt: TGTGCCAGCAGTGAATCGTTGCCATGGGACAGGGTGATCGAGCAGTACTTC
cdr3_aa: CASSESLPWDRVIEQYF

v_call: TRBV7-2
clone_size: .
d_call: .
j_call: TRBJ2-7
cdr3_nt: TGTGCCAGCAGCTTATGGGGAGGCTCCTACGAGCAGTACTTC
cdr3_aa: CASSLWGGSYEQYF

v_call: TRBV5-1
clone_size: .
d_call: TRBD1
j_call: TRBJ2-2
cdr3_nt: TGCGCCAGCAGCCCACAAGCCAGCCAGGGGGCCGCCGGGGAGCTGTTTTTT
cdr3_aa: CASSPQASQGAAGELFF

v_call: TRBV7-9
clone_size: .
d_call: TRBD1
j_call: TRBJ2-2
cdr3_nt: TGTGCCAGCACCGTGGGACAGGGGAGAACCGGGGAGCTGTTTTTT
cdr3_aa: CASTVGQGRTGELFF

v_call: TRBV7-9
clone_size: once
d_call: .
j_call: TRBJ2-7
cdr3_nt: TGTGCCAGCAGAGTCGGGTCCTACGAGCAGTACTTC
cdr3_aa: CASRVGSYEQYF

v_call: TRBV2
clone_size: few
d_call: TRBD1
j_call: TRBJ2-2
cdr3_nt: TGTGCCAGCAGCCCCCCGGGACAGGGGGCAAACGGGGAGCTGTTTTTT
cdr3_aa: CASSPPGQGANGELFF

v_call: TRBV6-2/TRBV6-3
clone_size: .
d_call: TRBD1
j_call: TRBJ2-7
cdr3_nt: TGTGCCAGCAGCCCACGGACAGGGGGCGTCTACGAGCAGTACTTC
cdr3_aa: CASSPRTGGVYEQYF

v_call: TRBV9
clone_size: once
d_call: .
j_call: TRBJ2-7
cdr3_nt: TGTGCCAGCAGCGACGGACCGGGAGCCTACGAGCAGTACTTC
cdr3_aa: CASSDGPGAYEQYF

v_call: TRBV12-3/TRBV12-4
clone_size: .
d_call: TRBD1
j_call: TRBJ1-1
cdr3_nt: TGTGCCAGCAGTTTATGGGACAGGGGGTGGGCTTTCTTT
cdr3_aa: CASSLWDRGWAFF

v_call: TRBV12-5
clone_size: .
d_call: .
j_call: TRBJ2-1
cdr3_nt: TGTGCTAGTGGTTTGGCTTCTAGCTACAATGAGCAGTTCTTC
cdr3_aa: CASGLASSYNEQFF

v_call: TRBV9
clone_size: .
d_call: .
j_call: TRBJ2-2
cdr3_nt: TGTGCCAGCAGCGCACAGGTGAACACCGGGGAGCTGTTTTTT
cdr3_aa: CASSAQVNTGELFF

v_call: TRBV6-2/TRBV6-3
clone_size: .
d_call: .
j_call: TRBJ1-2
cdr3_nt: TGTGCCAGCAGTACCAGGTTATCCAACTATGGCTACACCTTC
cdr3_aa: CASSTRLSNYGYTF

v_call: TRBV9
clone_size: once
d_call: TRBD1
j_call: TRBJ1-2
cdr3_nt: TGTGCCAGCAGCGGTTCCGGGACAGGGGATAGTGGCTACACCTTC
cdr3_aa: CASSGSGTGDSGYTF

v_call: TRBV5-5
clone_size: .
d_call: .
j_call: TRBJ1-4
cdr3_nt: TGTGCCAGCAGCTTGCTTCTGGGGGGTAATGAAAAACTGTTTTTT
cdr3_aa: CASSLLLGGNEKLFF

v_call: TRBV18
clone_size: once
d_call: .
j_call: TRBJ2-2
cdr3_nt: TGTGCCAGCTCACCACCTTCGCAGGGTAGCACCGGGGAGCTGTTTTTT
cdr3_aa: CASSPPSQGSTGELFF